These 3 T cell receptor beta chains originate from one sample sequenced in a study of patients and donors after allogeneic stem cell transplantation. TCRdb redid the calling of the RT-PCR reads with MiXCR, one entry per CDR3 protein. The sample has some 880,000 distinct CDR3 sequences, under 20% seen once. The sample taken for sequencing was blood, either unsorted or a sorted T cell fraction (not recorded which). The source is a human donor who was either an allogeneic HSCT recipient or a stem cell or donor lymphocyte infusion donor (not recorded which). It is not recorded whose cells these are; they may come from a transplant donor.

This clonotype was counted a few times. The gene calls are TRBV7-9 and TRBJ2-3; D is unclear. The CDR3 runs 17 residues. The germline V and J ends were trimmed by 4 bases and 0 bases, with 17 bases remaining between them. The V gene's germline CDR1 is SEHNR and CDR2 FQNEAQ (reference sequence). The CDR3 DNA reads TGTGCCAGCAGCTCGGAGACTCCTCTTGCTAGCACAGATACGCAGTATTTT. Translated: CASSSETPLASTDTQYF.

The gene calls are TRBV7-8 and TRBJ2-3, with TRBD1 identical over 9 bases. Germline-derived CDR1 and CDR2 are SGHVS and FQNEAQ. This CDR3 comprises 17 residues. With V trimmed by 5 bases and J by 6 bases, 15 bases remained unmatched. CDR3 sequence reads: CASSPAGMTGGRDTQYF. CDR3 DNA: TGTGCCAGCAGCCCGGCGGGAATGACAGGGGGAAGGGATACGCAGTATTTT.

The DNA for the CDR3 is TGTGCCAGCAGCCAAGTAGAAGGCCTAGCGGGGGGACCCGCCCGCACAGATACGCAGTATTTT. Amino acid sequence: CASSQVEGLAGGPARTDTQYF. The chain carries TRBV3-1 and TRBJ2-3; 11 bases are shared with TRBD2. The germline V gene has CDR1 LGHDT and CDR2 YNNKEL (reference sequence). The CDR3 contains 21 residues. Unmatched junction bases numbered 16, after V lost 1 base and J lost 1 base.